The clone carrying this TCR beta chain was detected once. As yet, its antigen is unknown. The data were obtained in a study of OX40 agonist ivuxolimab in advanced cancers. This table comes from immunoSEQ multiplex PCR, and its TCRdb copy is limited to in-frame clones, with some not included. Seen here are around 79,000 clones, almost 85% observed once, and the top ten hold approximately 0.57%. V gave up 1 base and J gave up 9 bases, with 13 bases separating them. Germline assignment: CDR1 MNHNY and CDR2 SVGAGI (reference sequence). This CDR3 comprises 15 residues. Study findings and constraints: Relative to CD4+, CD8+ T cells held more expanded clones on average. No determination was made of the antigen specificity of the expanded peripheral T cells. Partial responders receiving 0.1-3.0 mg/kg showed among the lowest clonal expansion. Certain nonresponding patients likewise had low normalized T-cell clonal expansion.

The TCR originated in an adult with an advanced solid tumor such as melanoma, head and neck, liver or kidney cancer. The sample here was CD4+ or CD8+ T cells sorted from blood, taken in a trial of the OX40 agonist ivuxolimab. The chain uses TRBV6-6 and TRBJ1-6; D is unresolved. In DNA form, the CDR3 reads TGTGCCAGCAGTTACTACACGAACGGAATTTCACCCCTCCACTTT. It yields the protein CASSYYTNGISPLHF.